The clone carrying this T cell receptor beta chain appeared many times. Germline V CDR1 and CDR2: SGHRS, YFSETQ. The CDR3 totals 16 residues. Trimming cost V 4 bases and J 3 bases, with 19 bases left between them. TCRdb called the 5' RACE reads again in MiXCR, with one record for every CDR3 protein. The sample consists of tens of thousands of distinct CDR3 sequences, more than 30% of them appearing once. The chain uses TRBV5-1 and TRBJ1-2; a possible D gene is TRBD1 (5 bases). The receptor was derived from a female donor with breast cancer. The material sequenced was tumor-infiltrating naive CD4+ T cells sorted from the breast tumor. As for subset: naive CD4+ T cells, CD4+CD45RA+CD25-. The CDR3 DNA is TGCGCCAGCAGCCCCTGGGGGGTCGGGTTTGACTATGGCTACACCTTC. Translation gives CASSPWGVGFDYGYTF.